The 15 T cell receptor beta chains reported below all come from one sample, sequenced in a study of T and B cells in COVID-19 patients. Multiplex PCR with BIOMED2 TRB-A/B primer pools amplified TRB rearrangements. MiXCR, applied by TCRdb to the multiplex PCR reads, yields one record per CDR3 protein. The sample consists of 20,000 to 25,000 distinct CDR3 sequences, 30% of them appearing once. Blood genomic DNA input for TRB amplification was about 250-500 ng. The sample comprised blood. The origin of the receptors is a human donor who had recovered from COVID-19.

This clonotype was recorded a few times. The chain couples TRBV5-4 to TRBJ2-3; 9 bases are shared with TRBD2. Germline assignment: CDR1 SGHNT and CDR2 YYREEE (reference sequence). V gave up 0 bases and J gave up 3 bases; unmatched junction bases: 14. This CDR3 has 19 amino acids. The CDR3 DNA reads as TGTGCCAGCAGCTTGGGCCGGGGGTTAGCGGGGGTACGGACAGATACGCAGTATTTT. Translating it yields CASSLGRGLAGVRTDTQYF. The full variable domain, its missing parts supplied by reference TRBV5-4 and TRBJ2-3, is ETGVTQSPTHLIKTRGQQVTLRCSSQSGHNTVSWYQQALGQGPQFIFQYYREEENGRGNFPPRFSGLQFPNYSSELNVNALELDDSALYLCASSLGRGLAGVRTDTQYFGPGTRLTVL.

The chain employs TRBV7-9 and TRBJ2-7; D remains unclear. CDR1 is SEHNR and CDR2 is FQNEAQ in the germline V gene (reference sequence). This CDR3 is built from 13 residues. The germline V and J ends were trimmed by 5 bases and 7 bases, with 15 bases remaining between them. The CDR3 nucleotides are TGTGCCAGCAGCCCCGCGAGCCGGGTTGAGCAGTACTTC. This gives the protein CASSPASRVEQYF.

Details on this clonotype: A read error is possible here, since a much larger clone lies one base away. The V gene is TRBV6-1, the J gene TRBJ2-3, with 7 nucleotides matching TRBD1. The J segment lost 0 bases and the V segment lost 7 bases, leaving 4 bases of the junction unmatched. Per the germline V gene, CDR1 is MNHNS and CDR2 is SASEGT. There are 14 residues in the CDR3. CDR3 sequence: CASKTGLSTDTQYF. The CDR3 nucleotides are TGTGCCAGCAAGACAGGGTTGAGCACAGATACGCAGTATTTT.

This clonotype showed up just a few times. The V and J genes are TRBV6-6 and TRBJ1-6, with 7 bases matching TRBD1. Germline V lookup: CDR1 MNHNY, CDR2 SVGAGI (reference sequence). The junction had 2 bases not matched to a gene; V was cut back by 6 bases and J by 0 bases. The CDR3 spans 15 residues. CDR3 amino acids: CASRGTASYNSPLHF. The CDR3, as DNA: TGTGCCAGCAGGGGGACAGCCTCCTATAATTCACCCCTCCACTTT.

V usage is TRBV6-5 and J usage is TRBJ1-5; D may be TRBD1 (6 bases). The germline V gene has CDR1 MNHEY and CDR2 SVGAGI. The V gene lost 1 base and the J gene lost 3 bases, with 10 bases spanning the gap. There are 15 residues in the CDR3. The CDR3: CASSYFGQNNQPQHF. In DNA form, the CDR3 reads TGTGCCAGCAGTTACTTTGGACAGAACAATCAGCCCCAGCATTTT.

The rearrangement joins TRBV28 to TRBJ1-4; D is undetermined. V lost 8 bases, J lost 8 bases, and 12 bases lay in between. The CDR3 length is 12 residues. Looked up from germline, CDR1 is MDHEN and CDR2 is SYDVKM. The CDR3 loop reads CASSLSREKLFF. The CDR3 nucleotides are TGTGCCAGCTCCCTCAGCCGCGAAAAACTGTTTTTT.

The chain recombines TRBV5-1 with TRBJ1-3; 11 positions match TRBD1. The J segment lost 3 bases and the V segment lost 4 bases, leaving 6 bases of the junction unmatched. This CDR3 region has 16 residues. Germline V lookup: CDR1 SGHRS, CDR2 YFSETQ. The CDR3 DNA is TGCGCCAGCAGCGCGGGACAGGGGGTCATTGGAAACACCATATATTTT. It encodes CASSAGQGVIGNTIYF.

The V gene is TRBV5-4, the J gene TRBJ2-2; 10 nucleotides match TRBD1. CDR3 length equals 17 residues. V lost 8 bases to trimming and J lost 0 bases; unmatched junction nucleotides: 10. Germline-derived CDR1 and CDR2 are SGHNT and YYREEE (reference sequence). This CDR3 reads CASTSGTGVSNTGELFF. The DNA for the CDR3 is TGTGCCAGTACCTCCGGGACAGGGGTATCGAACACCGGGGAGCTGTTTTTT.

In the case of this clonotype: A read error may produce the germline difference seen at one junction end. V gene TRBV18 combines with J gene TRBJ2-6, with a weak D call TRBD1 (6 bases). Germline V lookup: CDR1 KGHSH, CDR2 LQKENI. The CDR3 has 13 amino acids. CDR3 region: CASSLPEQGKVYF. CDR3 nucleotide sequence: TGTGCCAGCTCACTACCGGAACAGGGTAAGGTGTACTTC.

The genes are TRBV10-1 and TRBJ2-7; D assignment may be TRBD1 or TRBD2 (6 bases each). This CDR3 region has 16 residues. V was cut by 0 bases and J by 1 base, with 13 bases left in between. In germline, CDR1 is WNHNN, CDR2 SYGVQD (reference sequence). CDR3 sequence: CASSESKGGPSYEQYF. Written as DNA, the CDR3 is TGCGCCAGCAGTGAGTCGAAGGGGGGACCTTCCTACGAGCAGTACTTC.

The rearrangement links TRBV12-3 or TRBV12-4 to TRBJ1-6; D uncertain. The length of the CDR3 is 14 residues. V dropped 6 bases and J dropped 13 bases, with 19 bases sitting between them. The CDR3 region has the DNA TGTGCCAGCAGCCTCACCTGGCACCCCTCGCCCCTCCACTTT. This encodes CASSLTWHPSPLHF.

The chain joins TRBV10-3 to TRBJ2-7; a possible D gene is TRBD1 (6 bases). Germline V gene data show CDR1 as ENHRY and CDR2 as SYGVKD. V lost 4 bases and J lost 0, with 10 bases in between. The CDR3 extends over 14 amino acids. The CDR3 reads CAISGDRSSYEQYF. In nucleotides, the CDR3 is TGTGCCATCAGTGGAGACAGGAGCTCCTACGAGCAGTACTTC.

The gene calls are TRBV5-6 and TRBJ2-2; D possibly corresponds to TRBD2 (5 bases). The CDR3 is made up of 15 amino acids. Trimming cost V 0 bases and J 6 bases, with 12 bases left between them. The germline V gene encodes CDR1 SGHDT and CDR2 YYEEEE. CDR3 sequence reads: CASSLAPGTPGELFF. The CDR3 DNA reads as TGTGCCAGCAGCTTGGCCCCGGGAACCCCCGGGGAGCTGTTTTTT.

In the case of this clonotype: A much larger clone lies one base from this, so it may be a read error. The chain links TRBV5-8 to TRBJ2-3, with D perhaps matching TRBD1 (7 bases). This CDR3 spans 15 amino acids. Germline V lookup: CDR1 SGHTS, CDR2 YDEGEE. The CDR3 spells CANSPTRTGGDTQYF. CDR3 in DNA: TGTGCCAACAGCCCGACCCGGACAGGAGGGGATACGCAGTATTTT. The full variable domain, with the rest looked up from reference TRBV5-8 and TRBJ2-3, is EAGVTQSPTHLIKTRGQQATLRCSPISGHTSVYWYQQALGLGLQFLLWYDEGEERNRGNFPPRFSGRQFPNYSSELNVNALELEDSALYLCANSPTRTGGDTQYFGPGTRLTVL.

This rearrangement joins TRBV27 to TRBJ2-1, with TRBD1 identical over 9 bases. Germline V CDR1 and CDR2: MNHEY, SMNVEV (reference sequence). This CDR3 spans 16 amino acids. Trimming removed 6 bases from V and 5 bases from J; junction bases left unmatched: 11. This CDR3 is CASSTAGTGPNNEQFF. For the CDR3, the DNA is TGTGCCAGCAGCACAGCCGGGACAGGGCCAAACAATGAGCAGTTCTTC.